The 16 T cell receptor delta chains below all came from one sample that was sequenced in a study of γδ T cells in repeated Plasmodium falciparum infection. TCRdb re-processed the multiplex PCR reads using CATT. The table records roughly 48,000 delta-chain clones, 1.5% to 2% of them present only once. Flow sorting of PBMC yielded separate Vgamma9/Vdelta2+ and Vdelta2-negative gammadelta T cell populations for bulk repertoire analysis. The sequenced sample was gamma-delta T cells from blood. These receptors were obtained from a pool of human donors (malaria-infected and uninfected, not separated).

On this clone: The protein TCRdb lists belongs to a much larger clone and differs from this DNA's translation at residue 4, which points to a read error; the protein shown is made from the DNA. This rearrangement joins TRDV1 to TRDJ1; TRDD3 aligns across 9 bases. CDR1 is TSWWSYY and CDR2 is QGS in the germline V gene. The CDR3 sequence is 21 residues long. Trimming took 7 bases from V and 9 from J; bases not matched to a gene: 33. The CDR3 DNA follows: TGTGCTCTTGAGGTACGGAGAAGGCCTTCCTTTCCAAGGGGATACGGGGGGGAACTCATCTTT. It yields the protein CALEVRRRPSFPRGYGGELIF.

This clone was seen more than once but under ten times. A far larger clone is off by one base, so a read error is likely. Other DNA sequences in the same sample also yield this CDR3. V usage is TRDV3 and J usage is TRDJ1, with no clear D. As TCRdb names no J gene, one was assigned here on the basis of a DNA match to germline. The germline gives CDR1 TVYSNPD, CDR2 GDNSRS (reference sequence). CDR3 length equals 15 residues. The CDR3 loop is CASTLHFAVTDKLIF. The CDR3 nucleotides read TGTGCCTCAACGCTCCACTTCGCGGTGACCGACAAACTCATCTTT. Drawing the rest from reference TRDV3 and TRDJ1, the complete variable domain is CDKVTQSSPDQTVASGSEVVLLCTYDTVYSNPDLFWYRIRPDYSFQFVFYGDNSRSEGADFTQGRFSVKHILTQKAFHLVISPVRTEDSATYYCASTLHFAVTDKLIFGKGTRVTVEP.

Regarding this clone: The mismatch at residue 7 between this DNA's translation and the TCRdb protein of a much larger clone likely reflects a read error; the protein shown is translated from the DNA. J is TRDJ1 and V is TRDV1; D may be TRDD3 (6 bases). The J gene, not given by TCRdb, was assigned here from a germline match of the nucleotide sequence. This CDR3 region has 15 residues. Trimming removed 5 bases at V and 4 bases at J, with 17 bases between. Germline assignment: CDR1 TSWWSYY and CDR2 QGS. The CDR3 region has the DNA TGTGCTCTTGGGCCGTACGGGGGGACCGGCGATAAACTCATCTTT. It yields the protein CALGPYGGTGDKLIF.

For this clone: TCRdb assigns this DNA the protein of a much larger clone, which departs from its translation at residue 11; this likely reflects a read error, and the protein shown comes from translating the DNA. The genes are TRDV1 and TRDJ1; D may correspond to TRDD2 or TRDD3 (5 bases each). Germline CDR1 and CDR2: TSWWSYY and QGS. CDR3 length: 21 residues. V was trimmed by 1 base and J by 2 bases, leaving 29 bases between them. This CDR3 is CALGEHMAAYRGARWTDKLIF. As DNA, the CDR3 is TGTGCTCTTGGGGAACATATGGCGGCCTACCGGGGGGCCCGGTGGACCGATAAACTCATCTTT.

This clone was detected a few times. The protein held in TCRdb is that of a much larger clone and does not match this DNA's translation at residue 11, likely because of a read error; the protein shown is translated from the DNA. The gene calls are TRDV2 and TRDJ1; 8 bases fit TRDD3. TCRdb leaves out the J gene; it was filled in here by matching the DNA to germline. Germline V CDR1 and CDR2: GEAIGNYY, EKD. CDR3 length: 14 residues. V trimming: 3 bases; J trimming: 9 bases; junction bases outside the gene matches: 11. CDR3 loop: CACDSLLGGPELIF. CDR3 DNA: TGTGCCTGTGACTCATTACTGGGGGGTCCTGAACTCATCTTT.

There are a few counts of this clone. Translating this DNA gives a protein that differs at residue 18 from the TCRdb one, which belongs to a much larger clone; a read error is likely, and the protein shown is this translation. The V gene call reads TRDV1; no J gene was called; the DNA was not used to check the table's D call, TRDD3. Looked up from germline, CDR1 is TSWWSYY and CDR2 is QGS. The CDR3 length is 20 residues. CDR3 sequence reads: CALGEILPKHWGLYTDKPIF. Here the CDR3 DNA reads TGTGCTCTTGGGGAAATCCTTCCTAAGCACTGGGGGCTCTACACCGATAAACCCATCTTT.

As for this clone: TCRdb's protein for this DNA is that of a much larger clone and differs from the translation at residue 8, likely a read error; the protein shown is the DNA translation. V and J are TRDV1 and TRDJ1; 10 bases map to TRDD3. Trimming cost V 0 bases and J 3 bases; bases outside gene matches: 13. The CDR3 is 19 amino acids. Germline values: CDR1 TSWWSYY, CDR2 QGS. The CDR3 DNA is TGTGCTCTTGGGGAACTCCTACTGCCCTGGGGGATAAAGGCCGATAAACTCATCTTT. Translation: CALGELLLPWGIKADKLIF.

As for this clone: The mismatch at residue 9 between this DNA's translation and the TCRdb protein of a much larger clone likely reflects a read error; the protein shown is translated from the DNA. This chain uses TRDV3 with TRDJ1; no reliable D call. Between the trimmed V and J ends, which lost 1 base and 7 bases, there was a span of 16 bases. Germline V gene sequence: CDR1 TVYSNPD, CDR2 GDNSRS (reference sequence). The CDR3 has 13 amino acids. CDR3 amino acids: CAFKKASKIKLIF. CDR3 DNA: TGTGCCTTTAAGAAGGCTTCAAAGATTAAACTCATCTTT.

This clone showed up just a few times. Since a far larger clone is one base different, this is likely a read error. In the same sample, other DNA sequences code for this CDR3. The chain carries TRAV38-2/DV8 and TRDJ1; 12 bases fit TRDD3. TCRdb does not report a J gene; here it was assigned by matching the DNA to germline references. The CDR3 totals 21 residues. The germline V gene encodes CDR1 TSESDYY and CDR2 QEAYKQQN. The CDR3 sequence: CAYRSASILRWAGGYDDKLIF. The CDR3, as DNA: TGTGCCTATAGGAGCGCGTCAATCCTCAGATGGGCTGGGGGATACGACGATAAACTCATCTTT.

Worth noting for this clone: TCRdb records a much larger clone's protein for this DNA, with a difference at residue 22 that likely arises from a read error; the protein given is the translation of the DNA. The CDR3, as DNA: TGTGCTCTTGGGGAACTACTTTTAAGGTCTTCTACCGTACTGGGGGACAACTCCGGGGGGCTCACCTTT. As protein: CALGELLLRSSTVLGDNSGGLTF. The J gene went uncalled, whereas the V gene is TRDV1; the DNA was not used to check the table's D call, TRDD3. There are 23 residues in the CDR3. Germline assignment: CDR1 TSWWSYY and CDR2 QGS.

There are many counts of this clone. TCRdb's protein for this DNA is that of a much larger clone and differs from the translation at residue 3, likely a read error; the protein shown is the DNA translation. For the CDR3, the DNA is TGTGCTATTGGGGAGGTACTGGGGGACACCGATAAACTCATCTTT. It translates to CAIGEVLGDTDKLIF. The V and J genes are TRDV1 and TRDJ1; TRDD3 matches 8 bases. Here the J gene came from matching the DNA to germline, since TCRdb omits it. The germline CDR1 and CDR2 sequences are TSWWSYY and QGS. This CDR3 has 15 amino acids.

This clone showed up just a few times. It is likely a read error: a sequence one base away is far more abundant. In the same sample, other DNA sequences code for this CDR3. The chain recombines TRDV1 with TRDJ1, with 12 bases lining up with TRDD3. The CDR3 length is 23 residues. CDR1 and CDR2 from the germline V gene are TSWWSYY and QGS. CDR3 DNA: TGTGCTCTTGGGAGAAGGGTAGTTACCCGAAAACTGGGGGATACTCCCAGTACCGATAAGCTCATCTTT. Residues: CALGRRVVTRKLGDTPSTDKLIF.

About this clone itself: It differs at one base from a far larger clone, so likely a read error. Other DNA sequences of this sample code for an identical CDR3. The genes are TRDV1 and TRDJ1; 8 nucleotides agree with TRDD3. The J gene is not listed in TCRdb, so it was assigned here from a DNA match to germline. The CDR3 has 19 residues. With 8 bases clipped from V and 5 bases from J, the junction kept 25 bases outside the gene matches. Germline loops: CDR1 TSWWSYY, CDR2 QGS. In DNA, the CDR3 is TGTGCTCTTAAATTCTACCGGACGGTACTGGGGGCCCGCACGGATAAACTCATCTTT. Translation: CALKFYRTVLGARTDKLIF.

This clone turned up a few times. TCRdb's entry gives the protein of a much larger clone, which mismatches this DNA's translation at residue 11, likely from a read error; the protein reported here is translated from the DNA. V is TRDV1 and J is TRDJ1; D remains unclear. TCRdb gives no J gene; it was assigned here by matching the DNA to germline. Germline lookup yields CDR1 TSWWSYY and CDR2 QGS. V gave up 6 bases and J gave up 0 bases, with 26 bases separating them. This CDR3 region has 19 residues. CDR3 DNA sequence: TGTGCTCTTGGTCGTCCCCTTGTCGGGACCGAACCTTACACCGATAAACTCATCTTT. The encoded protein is CALGRPLVGTEPYTDKLIF.

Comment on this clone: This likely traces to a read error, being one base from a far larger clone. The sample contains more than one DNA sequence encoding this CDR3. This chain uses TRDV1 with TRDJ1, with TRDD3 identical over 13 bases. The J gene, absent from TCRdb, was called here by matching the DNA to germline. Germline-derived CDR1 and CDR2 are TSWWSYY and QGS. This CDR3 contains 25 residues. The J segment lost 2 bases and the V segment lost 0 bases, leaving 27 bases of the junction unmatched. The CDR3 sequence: CALGELKLLRLLGDTRIRKTDKLIF. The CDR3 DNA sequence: TGTGCTCTTGGGGAACTTAAACTCCTACGATTACTGGGGGATACGCGTATCCGAAAGACCGATAAACTCATCTTT.

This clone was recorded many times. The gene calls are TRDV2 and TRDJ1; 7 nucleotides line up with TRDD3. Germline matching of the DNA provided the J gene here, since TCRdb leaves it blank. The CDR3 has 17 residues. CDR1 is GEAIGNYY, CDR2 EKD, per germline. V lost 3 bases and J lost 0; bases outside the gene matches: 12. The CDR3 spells CACDLPMLGANTDKLIF. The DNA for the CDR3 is TGTGCCTGTGACCTACCCATGCTGGGGGCCAACACCGATAAACTCATCTTT.